Each of the 14 T cell receptor beta chains below was sequenced from the same sample in a study of sequential checkpoint blockade in melanoma (dated 2019 in TCRdb). Per the publication, the treatment or condition label means: randomized to nivolumab then ipilimumab (arm A) or the reverse (arm B). Library creation used the immunoSEQ multiplex PCR assay. Sourced from immuneACCESS, this table was stored by TCRdb with only in-frame sequences that have V and J called. A share of the clones is absent; for the studies checked, an unresolved V gene accounts for under half, and the remainder has no known explanation. The sample table shows approximately 13,000 clones, and roughly four fifths are seen once. Approximately 52% of the sample belongs to the ten largest clones. This specimen consisted of CD8+ T cells sorted from blood (inferred from file names), obtained from a patient given nivolumab and ipilimumab in sequence. These receptors originate from a human patient with melanoma. Some clones in this sample may be carry-over from other donors' samples.

CDR3: CASSLGTANTEAFF. DNA for the CDR3: TGTGCCAGCAGCCTAGGGACAGCGAACACTGAAGCTTTCTTT. The V gene is TRBV5-5, the J gene TRBJ1-1; 7 nucleotides agree with TRBD1. V shed 4 bases, J shed 1 base, and the junction held 4 bases outside the gene matches. Germline V CDR1 and CDR2: SGHKS, YYEKEE (reference sequence). The length of the CDR3 is 14 residues. Complete variable domain (other parts from reference TRBV5-5 and TRBJ1-1): DAGVTQSPTHLIKTRGQQVTLRCSPISGHKSVSWYQQVLGQGPQFIFQYYEKEERGRGNFPDRFSARQFPNYSSELNVNALLLGDSALYLCASSLGTANTEAFFGQGTRLTVV.

This clone was seen a few times. This chain joins TRBV9 and TRBJ1-3; D is ambiguous. Deletions cut 3 bases from V and 3 bases from J, with 13 bases between. This CDR3 comprises 15 residues. Germline CDR1 SGDLS, CDR2 YYNGEE. The CDR3: CASSEGAGYGNTIYF. DNA of the CDR3: TGTGCCAGCAGCGAGGGTGCGGGTTATGGAAACACCATATATTTT.

V and J are TRBV10-1 and TRBJ1-1; no definite D call. V was cut by 2 bases and J by 0 bases, with 10 bases left in between. The V gene's germline CDR1 is WNHNN and CDR2 SYGVQD (reference sequence). The CDR3 consists of 15 residues. The CDR3 protein is CASSESGKMNTEAFF. CDR3 in DNA: TGCGCCAGCAGTGAGAGTGGCAAAATGAACACTGAAGCTTTCTTT.

The genes are TRBV27 and TRBJ2-7, with 7 bases lining up with TRBD1. In germline, CDR1 is MNHEY, CDR2 SMNVEV (reference sequence). Trimming took 6 bases from V and 4 from J; bases not matched to a gene: 9. The CDR3 has 14 residues. CDR3 nucleotides: TGTGCCAGCAGCCCAACAGGGGAATTGTACGAGCAGTACTTC. It encodes CASSPTGELYEQYF.

This clone was counted a few times. The chain is built from TRBV4-2 and TRBJ2-5; 7 bases agree with TRBD1. Germline assignment: CDR1 LGHNA and CDR2 YNFKEQ. V was clipped by 2 bases and J by 2 bases; unmatched bases: 2. The CDR3 is made up of 14 amino acids. The CDR3 coding sequence is TGTGCCAGCAGCCAAAAGGGACAGCAAGAGACCCAGTACTTC. It yields the protein CASSQKGQQETQYF.

J is TRBJ2-1 and V is TRBV15; D not resolved. The CDR3 has 15 amino acids. Germline V gene sequence: CDR1 LNHNV, CDR2 YYDKDF (reference sequence). V was pared by 1 base and J by 0 bases, with 7 bases between. Written as DNA, the CDR3 is TGTGCCACCAGCAGAGTTGTTAGCTCCTACAATGAGCAGTTCTTC. Translation gives CATSRVVSSYNEQFF.

This sequence joins TRBV4-3 and TRBJ1-3; 8 nucleotides agree with TRBD1. The CDR3 loop spans 17 amino acids. Per germline, CDR1 LGHNA and CDR2 YSLEER. V was pared by 1 base and J by 5 bases, with 10 bases of the junction left unmatched. CDR3 sequence: CASSQARTGTFRNTIYF. The CDR3 DNA sequence: TGCGCCAGCAGCCAAGCCAGGACAGGGACCTTTAGAAACACCATATATTTT.

This chain joins TRBV2 and TRBJ2-7; TRBD2 is a possible D gene (6 bases). CDR1 is SNHLY, CDR2 FYNNEI, per germline. Trimming pared 6 bases from V and 3 bases from J, leaving 6 bases between. CDR3 length equals 11 residues. The CDR3 loop is CASRGGYEQYF. CDR3 DNA sequence: TGTGCCAGCAGGGGAGGCTACGAGCAGTACTTC.

This clone was counted a single time. The chain joins TRBV7-6 to TRBJ1-1, with TRBD1 matching 9 bases. The germline CDR1 and CDR2 sequences are SGHVS and FNYEAQ. The CDR3 length is 15 residues. The junction had 6 bases not matched to a gene; V was cut back by 3 bases and J by 4 bases. The DNA of the CDR3 is TGTGCCAGCAGCTTGGGGGGGACAGGGAGCACTGAAGCTTTCTTT. Translating it yields CASSLGGTGSTEAFF. Together with reference TRBV7-6 and TRBJ1-1, the CDR3 gives the full variable domain: GAGVSQSPRYKVTKRGQDVALRCDPISGHVSLYWYRQALGQGPEFLTYFNYEAQQDKSGLPNDRFSAERPEGSISTLTIQRTEQRDSAMYRCASSLGGTGSTEAFFGQGTRLTVV.

This chain joins TRBV9 and TRBJ2-1; D is perhaps TRBD2 (5 bases). The germline CDR1 and CDR2 sequences are SGDLS and YYNGEE. The V and J ends lost 0 bases and 9 bases respectively, with 19 bases between them. The CDR3 contains 16 residues. CDR3 loop: CASSVVLDSRRAEQFF. The CDR3, as DNA: TGTGCCAGCAGCGTAGTTTTGGACTCGCGTCGTGCTGAGCAGTTCTTC.

This sequence joins TRBV4-2 and TRBJ2-7; 11 positions match TRBD1. The CDR3 consists of 14 residues. The ends lost 3 bases at V and 6 bases at J; junction bases unmatched: 4. Germline V gene lookup returns CDR1 LGHNA and CDR2 YNFKEQ. Here the CDR3 reads CASSHPGTGGEQYF. As DNA, the CDR3 is TGTGCCAGCAGCCACCCCGGGACAGGGGGCGAGCAGTACTTC.

The rearrangement links TRBV2 to TRBJ2-2; D is uncertain. CDR1 and CDR2 from the germline V gene are SNHLY and FYNNEI. V was pared by 4 bases and J by 7 bases, with 10 bases between. The CDR3 runs to 13 residues. This CDR3 reads CASSATPGGELFF. The CDR3 nucleotides are TGTGCCAGCAGTGCTACCCCTGGCGGGGAGCTGTTTTTT.

In this sample, this clone turned up once. The genes are TRBV7-9 and TRBJ2-7; a weak D match, TRBD1 (5 bases). V was trimmed by 5 bases and J by 6 bases, leaving 20 bases between them. Per germline, CDR1 SEHNR and CDR2 FQNEAQ (reference sequence). The CDR3 extends over 15 amino acids. The CDR3 DNA sequence: TGTGCCAGCAGCCAAGATCCTCAGGCAGGGCTCGAGCAGTACTTC. Amino acid sequence: CASSQDPQAGLEQYF.

The rearrangement uses TRBV10-2 and TRBJ1-2; D possibly corresponds to TRBD1 (5 bases). Looked up from germline, CDR1 is WSHSY and CDR2 is SAAADI. Trimming took off 7 bases at V and 2 bases at J, with 14 bases between the two ends. This CDR3 is 14 amino acids long. CDR3 DNA sequence: TGCGCCAGCACCGAGACAGCCCCGAACTATGGCTACACCTTC. Its protein product is CASTETAPNYGYTF.